The 6 T cell receptor beta chains presented below share a single source sample, sequenced in a study of tumor-infiltrating lymphocytes in primary liver carcinoma. Starting material for RNA and DNA co-extraction consisted of roughly 17-31 mg of unsorted bulk tissue. Total RNA amounting to 500 ng was the source from which TCR beta cDNA was made with a constant-region primer. Nested multiplex PCR, run for three rounds with slightly modified ARM-PCR, yielded TCR beta libraries. Running approximately 10 cycles apiece, the first two PCR rounds relied on TRBV1-TRBV30 forward primers together with a C-beta reverse primer. TCRdb recomputed calls from the multiplex PCR reads with MiXCR, one row per CDR3 protein. The table records roughly 30,000 distinct CDR3 sequences, less than 80% of them present only once. The sequenced sample consisted of liver tumor tissue from sampling region 5. Sample subset: tumor region T5, tumor centre. Receptors were obtained from a man aged 35-49 years with primary liver carcinoma and hepatitis B virus infection.

Comments on this clonotype: A junction end diverges from the germline sequence, so it may reflect a read error. The rearrangement uses TRBV6-5 and TRBJ2-6; the D gene is possibly TRBD1 (5 bases). This CDR3 is built from 16 residues. The germline gives CDR1 MNHEY, CDR2 SVGAGI. Written as DNA, the CDR3 is TGTGCCAGCAGTTACGTCGCAGGGTCTGGGGCCAACGTCTTGACTTTC. Translated: CASSYVAGSGANVLTF.

Notes on this clonotype: A single base separates this from a much larger clone, so it may be a read error. The gene calls are TRBV11-2 and TRBJ2-1; 9 positions agree with TRBD2. CDR1 and CDR2 from the germline V gene are SGHAT and FQNNGV. V lost 5 bases, J lost 7 bases, and 9 bases stayed unmatched. The CDR3 runs to 15 residues. The CDR3 spells CASSTGTSRINEQFF. The CDR3 nucleotides read TGTGCCAGCAGCACAGGGACTAGCAGGATTAATGAGCAGTTCTTC.

V is TRBV28 and J is TRBJ2-7, with 8 bases aligning to TRBD2. The CDR3 is 16 amino acids. V dropped 5 bases and J dropped 3; count of bases not matched to a gene: 12. Germline V gene lookup returns CDR1 MDHEN and CDR2 SYDVKM. The CDR3 loop is CASSPTTSVNGYEQYF. The DNA of the CDR3 is TGTGCCAGCAGTCCCACGACTAGCGTGAACGGCTACGAGCAGTACTTC.

As to this clonotype: A junction boundary mismatches the germline segment, possibly from a read error. The J gene is TRBJ2-2, the V gene TRBV11-1, with 7 nucleotides matching TRBD1. The CDR3 covers 14 residues. CDR1 is SGHAT, CDR2 FQDESV, per germline (reference sequence). CDR3 loop: CSSSFTGVTGELPF. As DNA, the CDR3 is TGTTCCAGCAGCTTTACAGGGGTTACCGGGGAGCTGCCTTTT.

Details on this clonotype: An end of the junction does not agree with germline; a read error may underlie this. The J gene is TRBJ2-2, the V gene TRBV5-1, with 7 bases identical to TRBD2. This CDR3 has 13 amino acids. Germline V gene lookup returns CDR1 SGHRS and CDR2 YFSETQ. The CDR3 is CAIAREAGGELSF. The CDR3 DNA reads TGCGCCATCGCTCGCGAGGCTGGGGGGGAGCTGTCTTTT.

Comment on this clonotype: This CDR3 is missing its conserved last phenylalanine or tryptophan, likely due to a read error. Because the CDR3's place on the DNA is in doubt, the DNA is left out and the CDR3 is given as listed by TCRdb. The chain employs TRBV29-1 and TRBJ1-2; the table's D call TRBD1 went unverified against the DNA. The CDR3 has 13 residues if both end residues are counted. CDR1 and CDR2 (germline): SQVTM, ANQGSEA. CDR3 sequence reads: CSVALRGDYGNTS.